Listed here are 9 T cell receptor beta chains from one sample, sequenced in a study of T cell clonality in common variable immunodeficiency. Generated by immunoSEQ multiplex PCR, the TCRdb table keeps only in-frame clones and is missing some. The sample yields some 64,000 clones, without any singletons. Sequencing was done on a sample of peripheral blood mononuclear cells. Receptors were obtained from a person aged 18 to 75 in good health.

This clone was seen repeatedly, ten times or more. Read data end 3 residues before the CDR3 end; the end is taken from the germline J gene. The chain joins TRBV19 to TRBJ2-2; no clear D. The V and J ends lost 7 bases and 2 bases respectively, with 14 bases between them. This CDR3 has 15 amino acids. In germline, CDR1 is LNHDA, CDR2 SQIVND (reference sequence). The DNA read from the CDR3 is TGTGCCAGTACAGCGAGACCAGTAAACACCGGGGAG. Its protein is CASTARPVNTGE. The whole CDR3 reads CASTARPVNTGELFF.

This clone has ten or more counts. The sequenced fragment ends 3 residues before the CDR3 boundary, so the rest is inferred from the germline J gene. The gene calls are TRBV19 and TRBJ1-4; D gene uncertain. From germline, CDR1 is LNHDA and CDR2 SQIVND (reference sequence). The length of the CDR3 is 16 residues. V was pared by 3 bases and J by 4 bases, with 15 bases between. CDR3 in amino acids: CASSIPGGLINEKLFF. Partial CDR3 DNA: TGTGCCAGTAGTATCCCCGGCGGACTCATTAATGAAAAA. The full variable domain, in which reference TRBV19 and TRBJ1-4 provide the parts outside the CDR3, is DGGITQSPKYLFRKEGQNVTLSCEQNLNHDAMYWYRQDPGQGLRLIYYSQIVNDFQKGDIAEGYSVSREKKESFPLTVTSAQKNPTAFYLCASSIPGGLINEKLFFGSGTQLSVL.

This clone was found many times. The CDR3 extends 3 residues past the end of the read, so its final part is completed from the germline J gene. This sequence joins TRBV10-1 and TRBJ1-4, with TRBD1 matching over 9 bases. Germline V gives CDR1 WNHNN, CDR2 SYGVQD (reference sequence). The CDR3 runs to 16 residues. The CDR3 loop is CASSAKGQGIYSPLFF. The part of the CDR3 DNA that was read is TGCGCCAGCAGTGCAAAAGGACAGGGGATTTATTCACCA.

This clone was counted many times. The DNA ends 3 residues before the CDR3 does, and the rest of the CDR3 is filled in from the germline J gene. The chain links TRBV10-3 to TRBJ1-2, with D possibly matching TRBD1 (6 bases). V was cut by 3 bases and J by 4 bases, with 12 bases left in between. The CDR3 loop spans 14 amino acids. CDR1 and CDR2 from the germline V gene are ENHRY and SYGVKD. CDR3 sequence: CAISEGGRGYGYTF. The DNA read from the CDR3 is TGTGCCATCAGTGAAGGGGGAAGGGGCTATGGC.

This clone was observed at least ten times. The read ends 3 residues before the CDR3 terminus; that terminus is restored from the germline J gene. The chain couples TRBV10-3 to TRBJ1-1, with a weak D call TRBD1 (5 bases). V was clipped by 10 bases and J by 0 bases, with 9 bases between them. This CDR3 region has 12 residues. The germline V gene encodes CDR1 ENHRY and CDR2 SYGVKD. The part of the CDR3 DNA that was read is TGTGCCACCAGGGCCATGAACACTGAA. It encodes CATRAMNTE. The whole CDR3 sequence reads CATRAMNTEAFF.

This clone was seen repeatedly, ten times or more. The read ends 3 residues shy of where the CDR3 ends; the end is completed using the germline J gene. This rearrangement joins TRBV7-9 to TRBJ1-1, with D possibly being TRBD1 (6 bases). CDR1 and CDR2 from the germline V gene are SEHNR and FQNEAQ (reference sequence). CDR3 length equals 11 residues. CDR3 DNA (partial): TGTGCCAGCAGCCCCGGGACAGAA. Its translation is CASSPGTE. The whole CDR3 region reads CASSPGTEAFF. Full variable domain (missing parts from reference TRBV7-9 and TRBJ1-1): DTGVSQNPRHKITKRGQNVTFRCDPISEHNRLYWYRQTLGQGPEFLTYFQNEAQLEKSRLLSDRFSAERPKGSFSTLEIQRTEQGDSAMYLCASSPGTEAFFGQGTRLTVV.

This clone was found many times. Coverage ceases 3 residues before the CDR3 finishes, and the germline J gene fills in the end. The chain is built from TRBV7-6 and TRBJ2-1; 7 nucleotides align to TRBD2. The ends lost 5 bases at V and 4 bases at J; junction bases unmatched: 11. Looked up from germline, CDR1 is SGHVS and CDR2 is FNYEAQ. The CDR3 contains 16 residues. The part of the CDR3 DNA that was read is TGTGCCAGCAGCGCTGGAGCGGGGCCCAATTACAATGAG. It yields the protein CASSAGAGPNYNE. The complete CDR3 reads CASSAGAGPNYNEQFF.

This clone was seen at least ten times. The CDR3 extends 3 residues past the end of the read, so its final part is completed from the germline J gene. The sample has other DNA sequences that encode this CDR3 too. The rearrangement uses TRBV10-1 and TRBJ1-2; 10 positions match TRBD1. The CDR3 runs to 15 residues. The V gene end was trimmed by 5 bases and the J gene end by 2 bases; junction bases not matched to a gene: 5. Germline CDR1 is WNHNN and CDR2 is SYGVQD (reference sequence). The CDR3 bases that were read are TGCGCCAGCAGTCCCGGACAGGGGGGGAACTATGGC. Amino acids: CASSPGQGGNYG. Given in full, the CDR3 is CASSPGQGGNYGYTF.

There are many counts of this clone. With the read ending 3 residues before the CDR3 end, the germline J gene is used to fill in that end. The rearrangement links TRBV12-3 or TRBV12-4 to TRBJ2-1; D is perhaps TRBD2 (6 bases). The V end was cut by 3 bases, the J end by 7 bases, with 22 bases between. The length of the CDR3 is 17 residues. Incomplete CDR3 DNA: TGTGCCAGCAGTTTCAGATCTAGCGCACGAGGCGGGAATGAG. Amino acids: CASSFRSSARGGNE. The whole CDR3 protein reads CASSFRSSARGGNEQFF.